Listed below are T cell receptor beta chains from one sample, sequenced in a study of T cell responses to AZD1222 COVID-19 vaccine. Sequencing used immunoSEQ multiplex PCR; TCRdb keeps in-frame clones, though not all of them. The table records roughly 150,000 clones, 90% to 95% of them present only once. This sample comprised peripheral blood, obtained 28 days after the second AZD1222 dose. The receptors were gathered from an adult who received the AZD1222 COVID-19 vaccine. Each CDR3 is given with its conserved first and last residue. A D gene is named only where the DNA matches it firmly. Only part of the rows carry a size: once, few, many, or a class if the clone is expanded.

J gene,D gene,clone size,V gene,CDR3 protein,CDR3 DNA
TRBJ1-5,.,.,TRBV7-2,CASSSGYQAQHF,TGTGCCAGCAGCTCAGGATACCAGGCCCAGCATTTT
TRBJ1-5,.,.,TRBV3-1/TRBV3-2,CASSQEGGVNQPQHF,TGTGCCAGCAGCCAAGAGGGGGGGGTCAATCAGCCCCAGCATTTT
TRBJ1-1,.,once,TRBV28,CASSLLGVNTEAFF,TGTGCCAGCAGTTTATTGGGGGTGAACACTGAAGCTTTCTTT
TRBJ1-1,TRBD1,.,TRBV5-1,CASSPETGETFF,TGCGCCAGCAGCCCCGAGACAGGGGAAACTTTCTTT
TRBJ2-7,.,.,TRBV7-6,CASSLEHGRLYEQYF,TGTGCCAGCAGCTTAGAACACGGGCGACTATACGAGCAGTACTTC
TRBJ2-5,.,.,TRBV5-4,CASSRQTGKVETQYF,TGTGCCAGCAGTCGCCAAACAGGGAAGGTAGAGACCCAGTACTTC
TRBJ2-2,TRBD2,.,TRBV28,CASSPGGGPPTGELFF,TGTGCCAGCAGCCCTGGGGGAGGGCCCCCGACCGGGGAGCTGTTTTTT
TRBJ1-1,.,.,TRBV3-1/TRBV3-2,CASSLRSKTEAFF,TGTGCCAGCAGCCTCCGCAGTAAAACCGAAGCTTTCTTT
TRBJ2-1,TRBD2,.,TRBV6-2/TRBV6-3,CASSYRSGVAGGRDEQFF,TGTGCCAGCAGTTACCGGTCCGGGGTAGCGGGAGGACGCGATGAGCAGTTCTTC
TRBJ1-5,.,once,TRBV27,CASSLFSNQPQHF,TGTGCCAGCAGTTTGTTTAGCAATCAGCCCCAGCATTTT
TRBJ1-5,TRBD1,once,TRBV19,CASSITGVFQPQHF,TGTGCCAGTAGTATCACAGGGGTGTTTCAGCCCCAGCATTTT
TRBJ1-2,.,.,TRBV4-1,CASSQDGDHYGYTF,TGCGCCAGCAGCCAAGACGGGGACCACTATGGCTACACCTTC
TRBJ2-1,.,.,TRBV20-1,CSASIGSYNEQFF,TGCAGTGCTAGTATAGGGTCCTACAATGAGCAGTTCTTC
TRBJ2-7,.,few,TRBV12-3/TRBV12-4,CASSLTRRDEQYF,TGTGCCAGCAGTTTAACCCGGAGGGACGAGCAGTACTTC
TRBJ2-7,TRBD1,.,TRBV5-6,CASSDRVGYEQYF,TGTGCCAGCTCGGACAGGGTAGGCTACGAGCAGTACTTC
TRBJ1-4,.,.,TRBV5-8,CASSLIRGEKLFF,TGTGCCAGCAGCTTGATCCGGGGGGAAAAACTGTTTTTT
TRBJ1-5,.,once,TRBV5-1,CASSSNEGQPQHF,TGCGCCAGCAGCTCCAACGAGGGCCAACCCCAGCATTTT
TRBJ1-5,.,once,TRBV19,CASSLTLGQPQHF,TGTGCCAGTAGTCTCACCTTGGGCCAGCCCCAGCATTTT
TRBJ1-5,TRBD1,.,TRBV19,CASSMLEGGLNQPQHF,TGTGCCAGTAGTATGTTGGAAGGGGGCCTCAATCAGCCCCAGCATTTT
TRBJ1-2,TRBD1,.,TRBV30,CAWSGQGYGYTF,TGTGCCTGGAGTGGACAGGGGTATGGCTACACCTTC
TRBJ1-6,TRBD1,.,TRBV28,CASSSPGTGDNSPLHF,TGTGCCAGCAGTTCCCCCGGGACAGGGGATAATTCACCCCTCCACTTT
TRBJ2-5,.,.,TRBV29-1,CSVGKETQYF,TGCAGCGTTGGTAAAGAGACCCAGTACTTC
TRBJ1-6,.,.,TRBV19,CASAPSSYNSPLHF,TGTGCCAGTGCGCCCAGCTCCTATAATTCACCCCTCCACTTT